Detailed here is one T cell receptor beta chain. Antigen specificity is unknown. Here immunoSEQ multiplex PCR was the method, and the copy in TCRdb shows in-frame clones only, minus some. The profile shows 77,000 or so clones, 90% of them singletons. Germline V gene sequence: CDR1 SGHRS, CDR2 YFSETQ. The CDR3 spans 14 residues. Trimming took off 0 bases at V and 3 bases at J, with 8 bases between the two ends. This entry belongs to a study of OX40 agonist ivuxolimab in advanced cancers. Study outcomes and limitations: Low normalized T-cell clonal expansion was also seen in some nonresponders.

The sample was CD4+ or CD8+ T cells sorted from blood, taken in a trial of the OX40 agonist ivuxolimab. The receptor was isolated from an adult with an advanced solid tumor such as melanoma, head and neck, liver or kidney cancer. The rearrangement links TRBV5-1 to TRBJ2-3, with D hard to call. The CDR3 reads CASSLEAKTDTQYF. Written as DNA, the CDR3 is TGCGCCAGCAGCTTGGAGGCCAAAACAGATACGCAGTATTTT. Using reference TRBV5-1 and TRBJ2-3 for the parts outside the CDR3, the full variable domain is KAGVTQTPRYLIKTRGQQVTLSCSPISGHRSVSWYQQTPGQGLQFLFEYFSETQRNKGNFPGRFSGRQFSNSRSEMNVSTLELGDSALYLCASSLEAKTDTQYFGPGTRLTVL.